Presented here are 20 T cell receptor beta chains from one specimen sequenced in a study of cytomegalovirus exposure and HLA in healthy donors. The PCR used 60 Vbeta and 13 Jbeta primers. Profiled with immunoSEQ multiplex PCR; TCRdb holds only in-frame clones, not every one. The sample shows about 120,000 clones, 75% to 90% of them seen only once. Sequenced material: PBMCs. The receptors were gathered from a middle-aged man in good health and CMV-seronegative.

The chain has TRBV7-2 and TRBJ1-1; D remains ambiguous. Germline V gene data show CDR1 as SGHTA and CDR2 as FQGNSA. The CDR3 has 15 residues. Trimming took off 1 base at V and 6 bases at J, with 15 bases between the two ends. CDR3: CASSLGAERDPEAFF. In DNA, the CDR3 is TGTGCCAGCAGCTTAGGGGCAGAAAGAGATCCTGAAGCTTTCTTT.

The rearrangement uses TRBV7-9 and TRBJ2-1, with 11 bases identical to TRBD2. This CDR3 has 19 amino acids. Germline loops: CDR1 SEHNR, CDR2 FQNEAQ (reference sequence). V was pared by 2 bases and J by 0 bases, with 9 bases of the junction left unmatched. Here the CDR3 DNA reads TGTGCCAGCAGCTTACGGGTTAGCGGGAGGGGGGTCTCCTACAATGAGCAGTTCTTC. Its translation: CASSLRVSGRGVSYNEQFF.

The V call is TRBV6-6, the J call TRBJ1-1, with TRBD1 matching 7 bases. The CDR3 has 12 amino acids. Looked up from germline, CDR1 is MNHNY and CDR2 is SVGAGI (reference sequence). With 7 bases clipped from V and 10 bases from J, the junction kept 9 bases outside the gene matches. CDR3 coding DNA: TGTGCCAGCACTACCGACAGGGTGGTAGCTTTCTTT. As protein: CASTTDRVVAFF.

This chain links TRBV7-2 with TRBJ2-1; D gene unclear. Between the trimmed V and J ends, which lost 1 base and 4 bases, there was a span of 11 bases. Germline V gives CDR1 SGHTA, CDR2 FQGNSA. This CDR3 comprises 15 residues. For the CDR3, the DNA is TGTGCCAGCAGCTTAGGCCAGGAAGTTTACAATGAGCAGTTCTTC. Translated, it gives CASSLGQEVYNEQFF. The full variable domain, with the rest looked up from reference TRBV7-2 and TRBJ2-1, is GAGVSQSPSNKVTEKGKDVELRCDPISGHTALYWYRQSLGQGLEFLIYFQGNSAPDKSGLPSDRFSAERTGGSVSTLTIQRTQQEDSAVYLCASSLGQEVYNEQFFGPGTRLTVL.

CDR3 residues: CASSSSTGGAYQPQHF. In DNA form, the CDR3 reads TGTGCCAGCAGCTCGTCGACAGGGGGCGCCTATCAGCCCCAGCATTTT. The V call is TRBV5-6, the J call TRBJ1-5; 10 bases are a match to TRBD1. Germline V CDR1 and CDR2: SGHDT, YYEEEE. The CDR3 loop spans 16 amino acids. V was clipped by 3 bases and J by 5 bases; unmatched bases: 8.

The CDR3 spells CAWTQTGPGTF. The CDR3 DNA follows: TGTGCCTGGACTCAAACAGGGCCCGGCACCTTC. The gene calls are TRBV30 and TRBJ1-2; a possible D gene is TRBD1 (6 bases). This CDR3 region has 11 residues. Germline V gene sequence: CDR1 GTSNPN, CDR2 SVGIG (reference sequence). The V end lost 4 bases, the J end lost 13 bases, and 16 bases lay between the germline ends.

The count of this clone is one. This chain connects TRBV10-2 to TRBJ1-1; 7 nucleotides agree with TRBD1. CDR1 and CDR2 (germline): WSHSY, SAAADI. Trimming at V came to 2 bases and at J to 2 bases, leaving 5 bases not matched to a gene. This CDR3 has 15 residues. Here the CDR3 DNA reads TGCGCCAGCAGTGAGCGACAGGGAAGCAACACTGAAGCTTTCTTT. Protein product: CASSERQGSNTEAFF.

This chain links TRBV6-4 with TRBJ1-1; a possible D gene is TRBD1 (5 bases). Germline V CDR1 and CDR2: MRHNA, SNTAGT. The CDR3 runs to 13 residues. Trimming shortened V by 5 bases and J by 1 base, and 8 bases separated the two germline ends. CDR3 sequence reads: CASSLQENTEAFF. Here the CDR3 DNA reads TGTGCCAGCAGTTTACAGGAGAACACTGAAGCTTTCTTT.

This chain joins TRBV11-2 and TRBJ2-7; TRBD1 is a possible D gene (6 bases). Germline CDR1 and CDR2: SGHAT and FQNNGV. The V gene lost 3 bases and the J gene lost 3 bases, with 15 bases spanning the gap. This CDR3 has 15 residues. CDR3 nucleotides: TGTGCCAGCAGCTTTCTCGGCAGGGGAGACTACGAGCAGTACTTC. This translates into CASSFLGRGDYEQYF.

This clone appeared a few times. CDR3 sequence reads: CASSGTGGVGETQYF. Written as DNA, the CDR3 is TGTGCCAGTAGTGGGACAGGGGGCGTCGGTGAGACCCAGTACTTC. J is TRBJ2-5 and V is TRBV19, with TRBD1 identical over 12 bases. J gave up 5 bases and V 5 bases, and 6 bases lay outside the gene matches. The CDR3 runs 15 residues. Germline assignment: CDR1 LNHDA and CDR2 SQIVND (reference sequence).

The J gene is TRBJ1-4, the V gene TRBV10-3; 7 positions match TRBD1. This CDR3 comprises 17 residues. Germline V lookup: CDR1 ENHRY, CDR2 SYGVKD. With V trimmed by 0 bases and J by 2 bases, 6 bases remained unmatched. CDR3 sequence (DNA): TGTGCCATCAGTGAGTCAACAGGGGAGGCGACTAATGAAAAACTGTTTTTT. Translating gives CAISESTGEATNEKLFF.

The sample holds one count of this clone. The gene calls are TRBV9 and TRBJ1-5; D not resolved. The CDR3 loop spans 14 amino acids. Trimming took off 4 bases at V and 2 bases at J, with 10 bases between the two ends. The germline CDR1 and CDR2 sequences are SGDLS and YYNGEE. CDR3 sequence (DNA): TGTGCCAGCAGCTTAGGGAGTCGCAATCAGCCCCAGCATTTT. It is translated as CASSLGSRNQPQHF.

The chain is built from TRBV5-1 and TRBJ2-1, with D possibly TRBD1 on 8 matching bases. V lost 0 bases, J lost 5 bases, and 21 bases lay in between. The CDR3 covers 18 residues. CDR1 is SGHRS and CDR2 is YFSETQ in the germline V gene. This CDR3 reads CASSLGQGRGTHDNEQFF. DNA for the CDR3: TGCGCCAGCAGCTTGGGACAGGGGAGGGGTACACACGACAATGAGCAGTTCTTC.

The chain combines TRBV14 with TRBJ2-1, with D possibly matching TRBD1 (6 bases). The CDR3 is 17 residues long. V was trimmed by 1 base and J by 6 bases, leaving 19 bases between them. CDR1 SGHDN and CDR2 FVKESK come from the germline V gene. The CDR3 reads CASSQGFIVGGFNEQFF. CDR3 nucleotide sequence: TGTGCCAGCAGCCAAGGGTTCATAGTAGGGGGTTTCAATGAGCAGTTCTTC.

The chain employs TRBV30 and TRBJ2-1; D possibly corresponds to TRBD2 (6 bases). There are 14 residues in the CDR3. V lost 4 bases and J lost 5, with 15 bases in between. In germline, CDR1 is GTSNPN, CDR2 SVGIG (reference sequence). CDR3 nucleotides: TGTGCCTGGACTCCGGCACTAGCCGACAATGAGCAGTTCTTC. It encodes CAWTPALADNEQFF.

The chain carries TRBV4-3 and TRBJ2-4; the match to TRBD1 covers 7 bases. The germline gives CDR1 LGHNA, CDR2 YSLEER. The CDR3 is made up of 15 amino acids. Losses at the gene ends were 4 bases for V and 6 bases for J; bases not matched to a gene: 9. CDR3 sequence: CASSPRQGVGNIQYF. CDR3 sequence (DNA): TGCGCCAGCAGCCCCCGACAGGGAGTTGGAAACATTCAGTACTTC.

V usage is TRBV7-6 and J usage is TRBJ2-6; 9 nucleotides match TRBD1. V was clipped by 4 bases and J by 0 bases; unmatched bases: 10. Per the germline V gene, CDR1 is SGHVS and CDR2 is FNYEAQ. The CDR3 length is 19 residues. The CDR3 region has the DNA TGTGCCAGCAGCTGGGTACCCGGGACAGGGTCCTCTGGGGCCAACGTCCTGACTTTC. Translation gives CASSWVPGTGSSGANVLTF.

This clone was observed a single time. This chain's CDR3 is CASSAQLGGPNQPQHF. CDR3 sequence (DNA): TGCGCCAGCAGCGCCCAACTAGGGGGTCCTAATCAGCCCCAGCATTTT. V and J are TRBV4-1 and TRBJ1-5, with D perhaps TRBD1 (6 bases). V was pared by 5 bases and J by 4 bases, with 18 bases between. The CDR3 totals 16 residues. Germline V gene sequence: CDR1 MGHRA, CDR2 YSYEKL.

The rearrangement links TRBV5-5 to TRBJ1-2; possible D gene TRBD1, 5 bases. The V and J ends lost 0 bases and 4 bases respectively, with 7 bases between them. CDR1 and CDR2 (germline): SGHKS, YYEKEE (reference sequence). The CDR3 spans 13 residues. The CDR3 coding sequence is TGTGCCAGCAGCTTGGGGGGCGGCTATGGCTACACCTTC. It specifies CASSLGGGYGYTF.

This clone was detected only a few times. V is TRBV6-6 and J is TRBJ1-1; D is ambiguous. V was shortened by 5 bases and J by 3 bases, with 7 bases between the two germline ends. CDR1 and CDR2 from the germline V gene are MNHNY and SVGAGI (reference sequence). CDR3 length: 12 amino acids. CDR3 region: CASSSIYTEAFF. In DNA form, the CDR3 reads TGTGCCAGCAGTAGCATCTACACTGAAGCTTTCTTT.